This T cell receptor (beta chain) was recorded in a study of Ad26.COV2.S vaccination and SARS-CoV-2 variants. Repertoires were generated with immunoSEQ multiplex PCR, while TCRdb's copy carries only in-frame clones and drops some. The sample includes about 680,000 clones, 89% of them seen just once. Treatment in this sample: around 19 received Ad26.COV2.S at low or high dose, single or two shots; 5 received placebo; per-sample allocation not given. Samples were taken on day 63 after the first vaccine or placebo injection. This Boston cohort included adults aged 18-55 years. Vaccination used an Ad26 vector expressing Wuhan-strain SARS-CoV-2 spike. Germline CDR1 reads MRHNA; CDR2 reads SNTAGT. The CDR3 sequence is 16 residues long. Trimming took 3 bases from V and 2 from J, leaving 16 bases between them.

The sample in question was peripheral blood, obtained in a trial of Ad26.COV2.S vaccine versus placebo. The TCR was taken from a person aged 18-65 years who received the Ad26.COV2.S COVID-19 vaccine or a placebo. The chain is built from TRBV6-4 and TRBJ1-2, with D maybe TRBD1 (5 bases). This CDR3 reads CASSDQHGGGNYGYTF. For the CDR3, the DNA is TGTGCCAGCAGTGATCAGCATGGGGGGGGAAACTATGGCTACACCTTC.